This T cell receptor beta chain comes out of a study of T-cell reconstitution after alpha-beta-depleted transplantation in children. The CDR3 is 18 residues long. The V gene end was trimmed by 4 bases and the J gene end by 0 bases; junction bases not matched to a gene: 16. Germline V gene lookup returns CDR1 SGHRS and CDR2 YFSETQ. Many counts were recorded for this clonotype. Its antigen is still unknown. General study results and limits: Reportedly, roughly two months post-transplant, alpha-beta T cells arose from several hundred expanded graft clones. Among T cells one year after transplant, newly produced cells accounted for most counts and diversity.

Using unique molecular identifiers, the investigators prepared the TCRbeta library. A single record per CDR3 protein comes from TCRdb applying MiXCR to the PCR reads. The sample contains about 98,000 distinct CDR3 sequences, roughly 7.1% of which appear only once. The sequence was collected from a boy aged 2 to 9 with acute lymphoblastic leukemia, due to receive a stem cell transplant. This sequence joins TRBV5-1 and TRBJ2-7; 7 nucleotides match TRBD1. The source material was PBMCs, sampled before TCRalphabeta/CD19-depleted stem cell transplant. The CDR3 spells CASSLMPSGQAVSYEQYF. CDR3 nucleotide sequence: TGCGCCAGCAGCCTGATGCCATCAGGACAGGCGGTCTCCTACGAGCAGTACTTC.